Listed below are T cell receptor beta chains from one sample, sequenced in a study of CD8 T cells in Susac syndrome. TCRdb reprocessed the immunoSEQ multiplex PCR reads via MiXCR and lists one record per CDR3 protein. The sample has some 300,000 distinct CDR3 sequences; 89% are singletons. Specimen: CD8+ T cells from PBMCs. The receptors come from a human donor with multiple sclerosis. CDR3s include the opening cysteine and the closing phenylalanine or tryptophan. D genes are given only for firm matches. The listing skips clone size in some rows; elsewhere it reads once, few, many or a size class.

j_call v_call clone_size d_call cdr3_aa cdr3_nt
TRBJ1-2 TRBV27 - TRBD1 CASSPTGGPALNYGYTF TGTGCCAGCAGTCCTACAGGGGGACCCGCCCTTAACTATGGCTACACCTTC
TRBJ2-5 TRBV6-1 - TRBD1 CASSSWDSGETQYF TGTGCCAGCAGTAGTTGGGACAGCGGAGAGACCCAGTACTTC
TRBJ2-7 TRBV4-3 once - CASSPSGTIIHSYEQYF TGCGCCAGCAGCCCTTCCGGGACCATTATTCACTCCTACGAGCAGTACTTC
TRBJ1-5 TRBV19 - TRBD1 CASSVYLQGAGNQPQHF TGTGCCAGTAGTGTCTACTTACAGGGGGCTGGCAATCAGCCCCAGCATTTT
TRBJ2-7 TRBV29-1 - - CSVQGLEYEQYF TGCAGCGTCCAGGGATTAGAGTACGAGCAGTACTTC
TRBJ1-2 TRBV25-1 - TRBD1 CASRSSLGTVTSYGYTF TGTGCCAGCAGATCGAGCTTAGGGACAGTCACTTCCTATGGCTACACCTTC
TRBJ1-3 TRBV10-3 - TRBD1 CAIKDAGGSGNTIYF TGTGCCATCAAGGATGCAGGGGGCTCTGGAAACACCATATATTTT
TRBJ2-7 TRBV15 - TRBD1 CATSRDLGTGGEQYF TGTGCCACCAGCAGAGATTTAGGGACAGGGGGCGAGCAGTACTTC
TRBJ2-2 TRBV4-2 - - CASSQESPGYTGELFF TGTGCCAGCAGCCAAGAGTCCCCGGGCTACACCGGGGAGCTGTTTTTT
TRBJ1-1 TRBV4-1 - - CASSQMGADETEAFF TGCGCCAGCAGCCAAATGGGGGCAGATGAAACTGAAGCTTTCTTT
TRBJ2-3 TRBV27 - TRBD2 CASSNRLAGVNTQYF TGTGCCAGCAGCAACCGACTAGCGGGAGTAAATACGCAGTATTTT
TRBJ1-1 TRBV6-2/TRBV6-3 - - CASSLGLGLNEAFF TGTGCCAGCAGTTTGGGGCTGGGGCTTAATGAAGCTTTCTTT
TRBJ2-1 TRBV6-5 - - CASSNRDGYNEQFF TGTGCCAGCAGTAACCGGGACGGGTACAATGAGCAGTTCTTC
TRBJ2-1 TRBV6-5 - - CASSYSILATSYNEQFF TGTGCCAGCAGTTACTCGATTCTAGCAACCTCCTACAATGAGCAGTTCTTC
TRBJ2-3 TRBV12-3/TRBV12-4 - TRBD2 CASTQGAGTSGSKDTQYF TGTGCCAGCACCCAAGGGGCCGGGACTAGCGGGAGTAAAGATACGCAGTATTTT
TRBJ2-2 TRBV29-1 - - CSVEDPGQREDGELFF TGCAGCGTTGAAGATCCGGGACAGAGGGAGGACGGGGAGCTGTTTTTT
TRBJ2-5 TRBV12-3/TRBV12-4 - - CASSFGENQYF TGTGCCAGCAGTTTCGGCGAGAACCAGTACTTC
TRBJ1-2 TRBV19 - - CASSIWQTTDEDNGYTF TGTGCCAGTAGTATCTGGCAGACCACCGACGAGGACAATGGCTACACCTTC
TRBJ2-3 TRBV11-2 - - CASTLIGVRADTQYF TGTGCCAGCACCCTCATTGGGGTAAGGGCAGATACGCAGTATTTT
TRBJ2-5 TRBV4-3 - TRBD2 CASSQRIPGGGETQYF TGCGCCAGCAGCCAAAGGATTCCGGGAGGTGGAGAGACCCAGTACTTC
TRBJ1-2 TRBV27 - TRBD1 CASSLDRRTYGYTF TGTGCCAGCTCCCTGGACAGGCGGACCTATGGCTACACCTTC
TRBJ2-3 TRBV28 - - CASSFRTSLYLQDTQYF TGTGCCAGCAGTTTCCGTACTAGTTTGTACCTTCAGGATACGCAGTATTTT
TRBJ1-2 TRBV30 - - CAWGDPPGGLYGYTF TGTGCCTGGGGCGACCCCCCCGGCGGCCTCTATGGCTACACCTTC
TRBJ2-5 TRBV7-2 - - CASSSLQGPGETQYF TGTGCCAGCAGCTCCCTACAGGGCCCGGGGGAGACCCAGTACTTC
TRBJ1-5 TRBV7-8 - TRBD1 CASSLQQGISNQPQHF TGTGCCAGCAGCCTCCAACAGGGGATTAGCAATCAGCCCCAGCATTTT
TRBJ2-7 TRBV7-9 once - CASSAGPDRANSYEQYF TGTGCCAGCAGCGCGGGGCCAGACAGGGCGAACTCCTACGAGCAGTACTTC
TRBJ2-6 TRBV28 - TRBD1 CASSSGTVGSGANVLTF TGTGCCAGCAGTTCCGGGACAGTTGGCTCTGGGGCCAACGTCCTGACTTTC
TRBJ2-1 TRBV19 - TRBD2 CASSMYGGNEQFF TGTGCCAGTAGTATGTACGGGGGGAATGAGCAGTTCTTC
TRBJ2-2 TRBV20-1 - TRBD1 CSASGQGRLVRDTGELFF TGCAGTGCTAGCGGACAGGGGCGGTTAGTGCGGGACACCGGGGAGCTGTTTTTT
TRBJ2-7 TRBV4-3 - TRBD1 CASSQGIGTGVGEQYF TGCGCCAGCAGCCAAGGAATCGGGACAGGGGTTGGCGAGCAGTACTTC
TRBJ1-1 TRBV29-1 - - CSVEDPTGTQAFF TGCAGCGTTGAAGATCCAACCGGAACCCAAGCTTTCTTT
TRBJ2-1 TRBV20-1 - TRBD2 CASGRAAYNEQFF TGCGCTAGCGGGAGGGCCGCGTACAATGAGCAGTTCTTC
TRBJ1-2 TRBV30 - TRBD1 CAWSAVTGTDGYTF TGTGCCTGGAGTGCCGTGACAGGGACGGATGGCTACACCTTC
TRBJ2-7 TRBV5-4 once - CAILRGTYTTEQYF TGTGCCATCCTCCGGGGGACATATACGACGGAGCAGTACTTC
TRBJ1-2 TRBV5-4 - - CASSLGGAGYGYTF TGTGCCAGCAGCTTGGGGGGGGCTGGCTATGGCTACACCTTC
TRBJ2-1 TRBV6-2/TRBV6-3 once TRBD1 CASSIRQGAGYNEQFF TGTGCCAGCAGTATCCGACAGGGGGCCGGCTACAATGAGCAGTTCTTC
TRBJ1-2 TRBV28 - - CASSVPGGRDYGYTF TGTGCCAGCAGCGTCCCCGGAGGCCGTGACTATGGCTACACCTTC
TRBJ2-3 TRBV20-1 - - CSARVPRTKVLSDTQYF TGCAGTGCTAGAGTTCCCCGGACTAAGGTCTTGTCAGATACGCAGTATTTT
TRBJ2-1 TRBV6-2/TRBV6-3 - TRBD2 CASSSTLAALGEQFF TGTGCCAGCAGTTCGACACTAGCGGCCTTGGGTGAGCAGTTCTTC
TRBJ1-2 TRBV2 - TRBD1 CASSEPGTGFGYTF TGTGCCAGCAGTGAACCCGGGACAGGGTTCGGCTACACCTTC
TRBJ2-1 TRBV15 - - CATSGRTTYNEQFF TGTGCCACCAGCGGTAGGACTACCTACAATGAGCAGTTCTTC
TRBJ2-1 TRBV29-1 - - CSVAGTPPRNEQFF TGCAGCGTTGCCGGGACACCCCCCAGGAATGAGCAGTTCTTC
TRBJ1-2 TRBV28 - TRBD1 CASSFEDRGGSGYTF TGTGCCAGCAGTTTCGAGGACAGGGGGGGAAGTGGCTACACCTTC
TRBJ2-1 TRBV2 - TRBD2 CASSDIAGGAEQFF TGTGCCAGCAGTGACATAGCGGGAGGTGCTGAGCAGTTCTTC
TRBJ2-1 TRBV7-9 - - CASSSTVNSYNEQFF TGTGCCAGCAGTTCAACAGTAAACTCCTACAATGAGCAGTTCTTC
TRBJ2-5 TRBV20-1 - - CSASTSRRGEETQYF TGCAGTGCTAGTACCTCGAGGCGGGGAGAAGAGACCCAGTACTTC
TRBJ2-7 TRBV6-5 - - CASSYSRGIGEQYF TGTGCCAGCAGTTACTCAAGGGGAATCGGCGAGCAGTACTTC
TRBJ2-5 TRBV9 - TRBD2 CASSEPGTSGSYQETQYF TGTGCCAGCAGCGAGCCAGGGACTAGCGGATCGTACCAAGAGACCCAGTACTTC
TRBJ1-1 TRBV4-2 - - CASSQLTANTEAFF TGTGCCAGCAGCCAACTGACAGCGAACACTGAAGCTTTCTTT
TRBJ2-1 TRBV15 - - CATSREGASEQFF TGTGCCACCAGCAGAGAGGGAGCGAGTGAGCAGTTCTTC
TRBJ1-1 TRBV27 - - CASSVTGNTEAFF TGTGCCAGCAGTGTAACAGGTAACACTGAAGCTTTCTTT
TRBJ1-3 TRBV19 - - CASSQSSGNTIYF TGTGCCAGTAGTCAGAGCTCTGGAAACACCATATATTTT